The 10 T cell receptor beta chains below were found in one sample sequenced in a study of T cells in Graves' hyperthyroidism and ophthalmopathy. From RNA transcripts, TCR beta CDR3 regions were amplified. In the first-round RT-PCR of the TCR CDR3, the HTBI primer set was used. TCRdb re-derived calls from the multiplex PCR reads in MiXCR, one entry per CDR3 protein. The sample carries about 510,000 distinct CDR3 sequences, 14% recorded once. Sample: blood. The receptor set was obtained from a woman between 40 and 55 years old with Graves' hyperthyroidism.

This clonotype was recorded many times. The chain joins TRBV11-2 to TRBJ1-2; weak D call: TRBD1 (5 bases). CDR1 and CDR2 (germline): SGHAT, FQNNGV. CDR3 length equals 14 residues. V was shortened by 5 bases and J by 4 bases, with 14 bases between the two germline ends. The chain's CDR3 is CASSPSGGFYGYTF. CDR3 nucleotide sequence: TGTGCCAGCAGCCCGAGCGGGGGGTTCTATGGCTACACCTTC.

A few counts support this clonotype. V is TRBV20-1 and J is TRBJ1-5, with 8 bases aligning to TRBD1. Germline assignment: CDR1 DFQATT and CDR2 SNEGSKA (reference sequence). The trim removed 1 base at V and 1 base at J, leaving 6 bases unmatched. The CDR3 is 16 residues long. CDR3 bases: TGCAGTGCTAGAGTTCTACAGGGGGAAAGCAATCAGCCCCAGCATTTT. This codes for CSARVLQGESNQPQHF.

In this sample, this clonotype turned up many times. The chain is built from TRBV27 and TRBJ2-3; 8 bases line up with TRBD2. CDR1 and CDR2 from the germline V gene are MNHEY and SMNVEV (reference sequence). The CDR3 loop spans 15 amino acids. V shed 4 bases and J 2 bases; nucleotides not matched to a gene: 5. The CDR3 region has the DNA TGTGCCAGCAGTTGGAGCGGGAGTGCCACAGATACGCAGTATTTT. Translation gives CASSWSGSATDTQYF.

This clonotype was picked up many times. This sequence joins TRBV5-1 and TRBJ2-1; 11 bases fit TRBD2. V lost 6 bases and J lost 7; bases outside the gene matches: 9. Germline V lookup: CDR1 SGHRS, CDR2 YFSETQ. This CDR3 region has 15 residues. CDR3 amino acids: CASTILAGGFNEQFF. CDR3 sequence (DNA): TGCGCCAGCACCATTCTAGCGGGAGGTTTTAATGAGCAGTTCTTC.

This clonotype has at least ten counts. J is TRBJ2-1 and V is TRBV5-6, with TRBD2 as a possible D gene (5 bases). Looked up from germline, CDR1 is SGHDT and CDR2 is YYEEEE. This CDR3 has 14 residues. V was trimmed by 5 bases and J by 4 bases, leaving 13 bases between them. CDR3 in DNA: TGTGCCAGCAGTGACGGTGGACTTTACAATGAGCAGTTCTTC. Amino acid sequence: CASSDGGLYNEQFF. Complete variable domain (other parts from reference TRBV5-6 and TRBJ2-1): DAGVTQSPTHLIKTRGQQVTLRCSPKSGHDTVSWYQQALGQGPQFIFQYYEEEERQRGNFPDRFSGHQFPNYSSELNVNALLLGDSALYLCASSDGGLYNEQFFGPGTRLTVL.

This chain uses TRBV19 with TRBJ1-5, with D hard to call. The CDR3 totals 13 residues. The V end was cut by 4 bases, the J end by 3 bases, with 7 bases between. Germline V gives CDR1 LNHDA, CDR2 SQIVND (reference sequence). The CDR3 region is CASSTGFNQPQHF. For the CDR3, the DNA is TGTGCCAGTAGTACAGGTTTCAATCAGCCCCAGCATTTT.

This clonotype was detected only a few times. The chain employs TRBV28 and TRBJ1-4; D gene unclear. The CDR3 consists of 15 residues. Germline V gene data show CDR1 as MDHEN and CDR2 as SYDVKM. V was trimmed by 5 bases and J by 6 bases, leaving 16 bases between them. The DNA of the CDR3 is TGTGCCAGCAGTCTCAATGGTCGTAGGTATGAAAAACTGTTTTTT. Its protein product is CASSLNGRRYEKLFF.

This clonotype was counted many times. The V call is TRBV2, the J call TRBJ1-5; 7 positions agree with TRBD1. The CDR3 is 13 residues long. J gave up 2 bases and V 8 bases, and 3 bases lay outside the gene matches. Germline CDR1 reads SNHLY; CDR2 reads FYNNEI. The CDR3 loop is CASLGTGNQPQHF. In DNA, the CDR3 is TGTGCCAGCCTAGGGACAGGCAATCAGCCCCAGCATTTT.

The chain employs TRBV9 and TRBJ2-2; D is uncertain. This CDR3 spans 13 amino acids. V was pared by 3 bases and J by 0 bases, with 3 bases between. Germline V gene lookup returns CDR1 SGDLS and CDR2 YYNGEE. The CDR3 nucleotides read TGTGCCAGCAGCGCCCCGAACACCGGGGAGCTGTTTTTT. Its translation: CASSAPNTGELFF.

This clonotype occurred a few times. Just one base apart from a much larger clone, this may be a read error. CDR3 in DNA: TGTACCAGCAGCCCTTCCGGGGAATTCTACGAGCAGTACTTC. Amino acids: CTSSPSGEFYEQYF. The gene calls are TRBV12-3 or TRBV12-4 and TRBJ2-7; possibly TRBD2 for D (5 bases). The CDR3 is 14 amino acids.